This TCR beta chain came from a study of CD8 T cells in ankylosing spondylitis. There are many counts of this clonotype. Its antigen is not identified. The study's findings and limits: In ankylosing spondylitis blood, a motif of eight highly homologous TCR beta variants appeared characteristic.

TCRdb re-analysed the 5' RACE reads in MiXCR, keeping a single row per CDR3 protein. The data contain around 210,000 distinct CDR3 sequences, 7% to 10% of them singletons. The CDR3 sequence is 14 residues long. With 0 bases removed from V and 0 bases from J, the gap between germline ends came to 5 bases. Germline assignment: CDR1 SGHRS and CDR2 YFSETQ. V usage is TRBV5-1 and J usage is TRBJ2-3, with unresolved D. The specimen sequenced was blood, either unsorted or a sorted T cell fraction (not recorded which). The clonotype comes from a female donor with ankylosing spondylitis or in good health (not recorded which). CDR3 loop: CASSLGVSTDTQYF. The DNA of the CDR3 is TGCGCCAGCAGCTTGGGGGTCAGCACAGATACGCAGTATTTT.